This T cell receptor (beta chain) was sequenced during a study of spatial heterogeneity in lung cancer. On the study more broadly: Consistently, beta-chain sequences turned up in larger numbers than alpha-chain sequences did. Combinations of a unique TCR and a UMI were tallied in raw reads, and on average each appeared more than ten times.

The time point denotes: sample taken at primary tumor resection. Tumor, nontumor lung or frozen PBMC supplied whole RNA, sequenced without sorting. The study tagged each TCR cDNA molecule with a unique molecular identifier. Each CDR3 protein gets one entry after TCRdb re-called the 5' RACE reads with MiXCR. The sample lists approximately 6,300 distinct CDR3 sequences; under 8.5% were seen once. Between the trimmed V and J ends, which lost 6 bases and 11 bases, there was a span of 13 bases. CDR1 and CDR2 (germline): LGHDT, YNNKEL (reference sequence). The CDR3 covers 11 residues. This clonotype is classed as large.

The sequence was obtained from a female donor with early-stage non-small cell lung cancer. The starting material was normal lung tissue next to the tumor, obtained at surgery. The genes are TRBV3-1 and TRBJ1-1, with D tentatively TRBD1 (5 bases). The CDR3 region has the DNA TGTGCCAGCAGAAGGGACTCACGGGCTTTCTTT. Translation gives CASRRDSRAFF.